The 9 T cell receptor beta chains presented below share a single source sample, sequenced in a study of human T cells and chemical hapten exposure. Total RNA extraction was carried out from unfractionated whole blood. Unique molecular identifiers were linked by the library to individual cDNA molecules. A single record per CDR3 protein comes from TCRdb applying MiXCR to the reads. Among around 120,000 distinct CDR3 sequences listed, over 7.5% were seen once. The sample was whole blood. All receptors come from a human donor in good health. Some clones in this sample may be carry-over from other donors' samples.

This clonotype showed up just a few times. This chain joins TRBV7-9 and TRBJ1-2; D may be TRBD1 (5 bases). Germline assignment: CDR1 SEHNR and CDR2 FQNEAQ (reference sequence). Trimming removed 4 bases at V and 4 bases at J, with 25 bases between. CDR3 size: 18 residues. This chain's CDR3 is CASSSPRPGLQEGYGYTF. DNA for the CDR3: TGTGCCAGCAGCTCGCCGCGGCCGGGACTCCAGGAAGGCTATGGCTACACCTTC.

This clonotype was picked up many times. This chain connects TRBV10-3 to TRBJ2-4; perhaps TRBD1 as D (6 bases). The ends were cut back, 2 bases at V and 2 bases at J, with 13 bases in the middle. The CDR3 totals 16 residues. Germline V gene lookup returns CDR1 ENHRY and CDR2 SYGVKD. The CDR3 loop is CAISEQGSETKNIQYF. The CDR3 bases are TGTGCCATCAGTGAGCAGGGGAGCGAGACCAAAAACATTCAGTACTTC.

This clonotype was observed a few times. The V gene is TRBV29-1, the J gene TRBJ2-1; possible D gene TRBD2, 5 bases. Germline V gives CDR1 SQVTM, CDR2 ANQGSEA. V lost 4 bases and J lost 6, with 10 bases in between. This CDR3 has 12 amino acids. The CDR3 reads CSVGGQTNEQFF. DNA of the CDR3: TGCAGCGTTGGAGGGCAGACCAATGAGCAGTTCTTC.

V gene TRBV4-2 combines with J gene TRBJ1-4, with no clear D. The CDR3 consists of 15 residues. V lost 0 bases and J 7 bases, leaving 12 bases between the germline ends. CDR1 and CDR2 (germline): LGHNA, YNFKEQ. The CDR3 is CASSQDTLGGEKLFF. CDR3 sequence (DNA): TGTGCCAGCAGCCAAGATACCCTGGGCGGTGAAAAACTGTTTTTT.

This clonotype was counted at least ten times. V is TRBV7-6 and J is TRBJ2-7, with D possibly TRBD1 on 6 matching bases. Trimming pared 1 base from V and 2 bases from J, leaving 15 bases between. The CDR3 has 16 amino acids. Germline V gene sequence: CDR1 SGHVS, CDR2 FNYEAQ. CDR3 residues: CASSLGGQVPPYEQYF. CDR3 in DNA: TGTGCCAGCAGCTTAGGGGGACAAGTTCCCCCCTACGAGCAGTACTTC.

The V and J genes are TRBV6-6 and TRBJ1-6, with D uncertain. The V and J ends lost 0 bases and 5 bases respectively, with 8 bases between them. There are 15 residues in the CDR3. In germline, CDR1 is MNHNY, CDR2 SVGAGI (reference sequence). CDR3 loop: CASSYSAGNNSPLHF. For the CDR3, the DNA is TGTGCCAGCAGTTACTCGGCGGGAAATAATTCACCCCTCCACTTT.

This clonotype was recorded a few times. The chain is built from TRBV24-1 and TRBJ2-6; D may match TRBD1 or TRBD2 (5 bases each). Germline values: CDR1 KGHDR, CDR2 SFDVKD. This CDR3 is 15 amino acids long. Between the trimmed V and J ends, which lost 2 bases and 2 bases, there was a span of 6 bases. As DNA, the CDR3 is TGTGCCACCAGTGATTCGGGACCTGGGGCCAACGTCCTGACTTTC. Translated: CATSDSGPGANVLTF.

This clonotype was seen more than once but under ten times. The chain recombines TRBV25-1 with TRBJ2-5; D not certain. V lost 3 bases and J 2 bases, leaving 4 bases between the germline ends. The CDR3 has 12 amino acids. CDR1 is MGHDK and CDR2 is SYGVNS in the germline V gene. The CDR3 is CASSDIQETQYF. CDR3 DNA sequence: TGTGCCAGCAGTGATATACAAGAGACCCAGTACTTC.

This clonotype was picked up a small number of times. This chain joins TRBV6-2 or TRBV6-3 and TRBJ2-7; TRBD1 matches at 9 bases. This CDR3 region has 19 residues. Trimming at V came to 0 bases and at J to 2 bases, leaving 14 bases not matched to a gene. Germline CDR1 reads MNHEY; CDR2 reads SVGEGT. CDR3 sequence reads: CASSYSTGQGKVGTYEQYF. CDR3 DNA: TGTGCCAGCAGTTACTCGACCGGACAGGGGAAGGTAGGGACCTACGAGCAGTACTTC.